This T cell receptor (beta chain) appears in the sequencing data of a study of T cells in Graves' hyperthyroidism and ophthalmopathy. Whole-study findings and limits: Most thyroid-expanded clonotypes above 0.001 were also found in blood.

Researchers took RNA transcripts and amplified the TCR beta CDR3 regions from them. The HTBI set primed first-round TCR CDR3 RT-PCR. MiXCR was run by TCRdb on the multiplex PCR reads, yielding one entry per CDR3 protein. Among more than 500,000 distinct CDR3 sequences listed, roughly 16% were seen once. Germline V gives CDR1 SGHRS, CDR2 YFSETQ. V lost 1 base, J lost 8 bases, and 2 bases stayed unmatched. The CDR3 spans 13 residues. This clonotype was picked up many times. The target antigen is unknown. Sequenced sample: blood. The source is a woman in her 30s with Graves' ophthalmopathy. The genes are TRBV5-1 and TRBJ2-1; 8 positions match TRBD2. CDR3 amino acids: CASSLSLADEQFF. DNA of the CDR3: TGCGCCAGCAGCTTGTCACTAGCGGATGAGCAGTTCTTC. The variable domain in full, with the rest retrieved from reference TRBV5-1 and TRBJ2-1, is KAGVTQTPRYLIKTRGQQVTLSCSPISGHRSVSWYQQTPGQGLQFLFEYFSETQRNKGNFPGRFSGRQFSNSRSEMNVSTLELGDSALYLCASSLSLADEQFFGPGTRLTVL.